These 23 T cell receptor beta chains share one sample of origin, sequenced in a study of shared clonotypes between healthy human individuals. Profiling relied on immunoSEQ multiplex PCR, and the TCRdb table lists in-frame clones only, not all of them. Here the sample spans millions of clones, 95% being singletons. The sequencing sample was made of naive CD4+ T cells sorted from blood. The subset: CD45RA+ positively selected. The receptor source for this set is a man aged 18 to 30 in good health.

The chain uses TRBV5-1 and TRBJ1-3; D ambiguous. Germline CDR1 SGHRS, CDR2 YFSETQ. There are 16 residues in the CDR3. The ends were cut back, 0 bases at V and 3 bases at J, with 13 bases in the middle. The CDR3: CASSLASGDGGNTIYF. The CDR3 DNA reads TGCGCCAGCAGCTTGGCCTCGGGAGACGGTGGAAACACCATATATTTT.

The chain couples TRBV20-1 to TRBJ2-1, with D unclear. The CDR3 has 11 residues. Germline CDR1 DFQATT, CDR2 SNEGSKA (reference sequence). The ends were cut back, 3 bases at V and 12 bases at J, with 12 bases in the middle. For the CDR3, the DNA is TGCAGTGCTAGCGGATATCTTATGCAGTTCTTC. Protein sequence: CSASGYLMQFF.

This chain links TRBV5-1 with TRBJ2-3; 11 nucleotides agree with TRBD2. Trimming removed 4 bases from V and 4 bases from J; junction bases left unmatched: 5. Per germline, CDR1 SGHRS and CDR2 YFSETQ. The CDR3 runs to 15 residues. This CDR3 reads CASSELAGAADTQYF. In nucleotides, the CDR3 is TGCGCCAGCAGCGAACTAGCGGGGGCAGCAGATACGCAGTATTTT. Complete variable domain (other parts from reference TRBV5-1 and TRBJ2-3): KAGVTQTPRYLIKTRGQQVTLSCSPISGHRSVSWYQQTPGQGLQFLFEYFSETQRNKGNFPGRFSGRQFSNSRSEMNVSTLELGDSALYLCASSELAGAADTQYFGPGTRLTVL.

The J gene is TRBJ2-3, the V gene TRBV10-2; D is uncertain. The CDR3 consists of 13 residues. The germline V gene has CDR1 WSHSY and CDR2 SAAADI. Between the trimmed V and J ends, which lost 7 bases and 0 bases, there was a span of 8 bases. CDR3 bases: TGCGCCAGCATCACTCCTAGCACAGATACGCAGTATTTT. Translating it yields CASITPSTDTQYF.

The J gene is TRBJ2-7, the V gene TRBV6-6; 8 positions agree with TRBD2. CDR3 length: 15 residues. V was clipped by 8 bases and J by 0 bases; unmatched bases: 9. CDR1 is MNHNY, CDR2 SVGAGI, per germline (reference sequence). The CDR3 coding sequence is TGTGCCAGCCGAGATAGCGGGACGAGCTCCTACGAGCAGTACTTC. Translated, it gives CASRDSGTSSYEQYF.

V and J are TRBV7-2 and TRBJ2-5, with TRBD1 identical over 10 bases. The V gene end was trimmed by 1 base and the J gene end by 9 bases; junction bases not matched to a gene: 5. Germline V gives CDR1 SGHTA, CDR2 FQGNSA. The CDR3 runs to 14 residues. DNA for the CDR3: TGTGCCAGCAGCTTAGGGCGACAGGGGGCACCCCAGTACTTC. This translates into CASSLGRQGAPQYF.

This chain connects TRBV5-1 to TRBJ1-1, with 7 positions matching TRBD1. Trimming at V came to 0 bases and at J to 1 base, leaving 6 bases not matched to a gene. CDR1 is SGHRS and CDR2 is YFSETQ in the germline V gene. This CDR3 has 16 amino acids. The CDR3 sequence: CASSLGQGIRNTEAFF. The CDR3 DNA is TGCGCCAGCAGCTTGGGACAGGGAATACGGAACACTGAAGCTTTCTTT.

This chain joins TRBV2 and TRBJ2-7; D gene unclear. In germline, CDR1 is SNHLY, CDR2 FYNNEI. Trimming left V 7 bases short and J 4 bases short, with 14 bases between. CDR3 size: 13 residues. CDR3 region: CASNERSLYEQYF. In nucleotides, the CDR3 is TGTGCCAGCAACGAGAGGTCCTTATACGAGCAGTACTTC.

The chain combines TRBV9 with TRBJ2-7, with a weak D call TRBD2 (5 bases). This CDR3 has 15 residues. Per germline, CDR1 SGDLS and CDR2 YYNGEE. V was pared by 3 bases and J by 1 base, with 14 bases between. This CDR3 is CASSGLADLSYEQYF. DNA of the CDR3: TGTGCCAGCAGCGGGCTAGCCGACCTTTCCTACGAGCAGTACTTC.

The rearrangement joins TRBV2 to TRBJ2-2; D perhaps matches TRBD2 (6 bases). The CDR3 extends over 15 amino acids. The germline V gene encodes CDR1 SNHLY and CDR2 FYNNEI. V was clipped by 1 base and J by 4 bases, with 10 bases between them. CDR3 protein: CASSEGQGGTGELFF. CDR3 sequence (DNA): TGTGCCAGCAGTGAAGGGCAGGGAGGCACCGGGGAGCTGTTTTTT.

This rearrangement joins TRBV2 to TRBJ2-7; 7 bases are shared with TRBD1. Germline CDR1 reads SNHLY; CDR2 reads FYNNEI. The CDR3 spans 14 residues. J gave up 7 bases and V 7 bases, and 13 bases lay outside the gene matches. The CDR3 is CASKDRTGQGEQYF. The CDR3 region has the DNA TGTGCCAGCAAGGACAGGACTGGCCAGGGGGAGCAGTACTTC.

This clone was observed a single time. At the DNA level, this CDR3 is encoded by other sequences in the same sample as well. CDR3 bases: TGCGCCAGCAGCATAAGCGGGAGCTCCTACAATGAGCAGTTCTTC. Its protein product is CASSISGSSYNEQFF. The chain joins TRBV5-1 to TRBJ2-1, with 8 bases identical to TRBD2. J was trimmed by 0 bases and V by 4 bases; bases with no gene match: 3. The CDR3 totals 15 residues. Germline lookup yields CDR1 SGHRS and CDR2 YFSETQ.

In DNA form, the CDR3 reads TGTGCCAGCAGCGAGAGCTCTAGCATCTACAATGAGCAGTTCTTC. This codes for CASSESSSIYNEQFF. The chain links TRBV9 to TRBJ2-1; TRBD2 might be the D (5 bases). Germline assignment: CDR1 SGDLS and CDR2 YYNGEE. The CDR3 totals 15 residues. Trimming took off 3 bases at V and 3 bases at J, with 13 bases between the two ends.

To note about this clone: Additional DNA sequences in this sample encode the identical CDR3. The gene calls are TRBV6-1 and TRBJ2-7, with 10 bases matching TRBD1. Looked up from germline, CDR1 is MNHNS and CDR2 is SASEGT. V lost 6 bases and J lost 4; bases outside the gene matches: 3. This CDR3 has 13 amino acids. For the CDR3, the DNA is TGTGCCAGCAGGACAGGGGGCCTATACGAGCAGTACTTC. Amino acid sequence: CASRTGGLYEQYF.

The chain carries TRBV30 and TRBJ2-2, with 7 bases fitting TRBD1. This CDR3 is built from 15 residues. Germline CDR1 and CDR2: GTSNPN and SVGIG (reference sequence). J lost 4 bases, V lost 3 bases, and 8 bases had no gene match. CDR3 loop: CAWSGQGVTTGELFF. In nucleotides, the CDR3 is TGTGCCTGGAGCGGGCAGGGGGTGACCACCGGGGAGCTGTTTTTT.

The chain joins TRBV27 to TRBJ1-2; 7 bases fit TRBD1. Germline V CDR1 and CDR2: MNHEY, SMNVEV (reference sequence). The trim removed 6 bases at V and 4 bases at J, leaving 11 bases unmatched. The CDR3 covers 15 residues. CDR3 residues: CASSPPGGQSYGYTF. CDR3 nucleotides: TGTGCCAGCAGCCCCCCAGGGGGACAGAGCTATGGCTACACCTTC.

This chain uses TRBV6-5 with TRBJ1-2, with TRBD1 identical over 7 bases. The CDR3 spans 13 residues. The V and J ends lost 6 bases and 4 bases, in that order; junction bases with no gene match: 5. Per germline, CDR1 MNHEY and CDR2 SVGAGI. The CDR3 loop reads CASSHGQAYGYTF. The CDR3 DNA reads TGTGCCAGCAGCCATGGACAGGCCTATGGCTACACCTTC.

The V call is TRBV5-5, the J call TRBJ2-5; unclear D gene. V lost 0 bases, J lost 2 bases, and 5 bases lay in between. CDR1 is SGHKS, CDR2 YYEKEE, per germline (reference sequence). The CDR3 is made up of 13 amino acids. CDR3: CASSLVGQETQYF. In nucleotides, the CDR3 is TGTGCCAGCAGCTTGGTGGGACAAGAGACCCAGTACTTC.

The V gene is TRBV5-1, the J gene TRBJ2-7; possibly TRBD2 for D (5 bases). CDR1 SGHRS and CDR2 YFSETQ come from the germline V gene. The CDR3 has 14 amino acids. V was pared by 0 bases and J by 7 bases, with 14 bases between. The DNA of the CDR3 is TGCGCCAGCAGCTTGGACCCGAACCCGGGGGAGCAGTACTTC. Protein sequence: CASSLDPNPGEQYF.

The chain carries TRBV19 and TRBJ1-1, with no clear D. The CDR3 runs 14 residues. V lost 5 bases and J lost 0, with 10 bases in between. Germline V CDR1 and CDR2: LNHDA, SQIVND (reference sequence). The CDR3 spells CASSPLAMNTEAFF. The DNA of the CDR3 is TGTGCCAGTAGTCCACTGGCAATGAACACTGAAGCTTTCTTT.

This clone was recorded only once. The chain couples TRBV7-2 to TRBJ2-2; D is ambiguous. V was trimmed by 1 base and J by 0 bases, leaving 15 bases between them. Germline values: CDR1 SGHTA, CDR2 FQGNSA. The CDR3 extends over 18 amino acids. The CDR3 protein is CASSLVVPARANTGELFF. The CDR3 nucleotides are TGTGCCAGCAGCTTAGTCGTCCCAGCACGAGCGAACACCGGGGAGCTGTTTTTT.

V and J are TRBV7-2 and TRBJ2-4; D is undetermined. The germline V gene has CDR1 SGHTA and CDR2 FQGNSA. CDR3 length equals 15 residues. The V end was cut by 1 base, the J end by 2 bases, with 9 bases between. The CDR3 DNA reads as TGTGCCAGCAGCTTAGGGGTGGGATCCAAAAACATTCAGTACTTC. Protein: CASSLGVGSKNIQYF.

This clone was picked up one time. The chain recombines TRBV19 with TRBJ2-7; tentative D call: TRBD1 (6 bases). V was shortened by 5 bases and J by 3 bases, with 17 bases between the two germline ends. There are 15 residues in the CDR3. CDR1 is LNHDA, CDR2 SQIVND, per germline (reference sequence). The CDR3 region has the DNA TGTGCCAGTAGTGGCCCTGGACAGAAAAGCTACGAGCAGTACTTC. It encodes CASSGPGQKSYEQYF.